A single sample gave rise to the 27 T cell receptor beta chains below, sequenced in a study of HIV-infected children after antiretroviral therapy interruption. The treatment: PENTA 11 planned treatment interruption arm or continuous ART arm. The TCR library was built from RNA with a 3' RACE protocol and unique molecular identifiers. Each CDR3 protein gets one entry after TCRdb re-called the 3' RACE reads with MiXCR. Of approximately 89,000 distinct CDR3 sequences detected, about 7% appear once; the ten largest clones hold about 1.1%. Specimen: CD45RA+ CD4+ T cells from PBMCs, pooled from several time points, collected from a donor given antiretroviral therapy, either interrupted or continuous. Subset described: naive CD4+ CD45RA+ CD45RO- T cells. These receptors were collected from a pool of human donors with HIV.

This clonotype was seen only a few times. The CDR3 protein is CASSKTGGGRSEAFF. The CDR3 nucleotides are TGTGCCAGCAGCAAAACAGGTGGGGGTCGCTCTGAAGCTTTCTTT. The chain links TRBV11-1 to TRBJ1-1, with D possibly TRBD1 on 5 matching bases. The CDR3 has 15 amino acids. V gave up 5 bases and J gave up 6 bases, with 19 bases separating them. Germline V gives CDR1 SGHAT, CDR2 FQDESV (reference sequence).

This clonotype showed up many times. This chain connects TRBV5-7 to TRBJ2-5, with 8 bases identical to TRBD1. TRBV5-7 is an ORF, and what it does is uncertain. The CDR3 is made up of 15 amino acids. After removal of 2 bases from V and 6 bases from J, the junction contained 9 bases not matched to a gene. The DNA for the CDR3 is TGTGCCAGCAGCTTCAGAGGACAGGGTGTACAGACCCAGTACTTC. It encodes CASSFRGQGVQTQYF.

Notes on this clonotype: It may be a read error: a sequence one base away is much more abundant. V and J are TRBV18 and TRBJ2-7; 8 bases fit TRBD1. The germline gives CDR1 KGHSH, CDR2 LQKENI. The CDR3 is made up of 14 amino acids. The CDR3 reads CASSPQQGAYEQHF. DNA for the CDR3: TGTGCCAGCTCACCACAGCAGGGGGCCTACGAGCAGCACTTC.

The table lists this clonotype with a few counts. This chain joins TRBV7-9 and TRBJ1-4; D call uncertain. CDR3 length: 16 amino acids. The germline gives CDR1 SEHNR, CDR2 FQNEAQ (reference sequence). The V end lost 3 bases, the J end lost 0 bases, and 11 bases lay between the germline ends. The CDR3 DNA sequence: TGTGCCAGCAGCTTTATCGCGACGACAACTAATGAAAAACTGTTTTTT. It codes for CASSFIATTTNEKLFF.

This clonotype was counted ten times or more. Germline is not matched at one junction end, which may reflect a read error. The chain has TRBV7-9 and TRBJ1-4, with a possible D match to TRBD1 (6 bases). CDR3 size: 11 residues. Germline CDR1 is SEHNR and CDR2 is FQNEAQ (reference sequence). CDR3 protein: CASSGGGRWCF. The DNA for the CDR3 is TGTGCCAGCAGCGGGGGCGGTCGTTGGTGTTTT.

On this clonotype: This may come from a read error, since a much larger clone is one base off. This chain joins TRBV6-1 and TRBJ1-1; no firm D call. This CDR3 is built from 12 residues. The germline V gene has CDR1 MNHNS and CDR2 SASEGT. Trimming left V 3 bases short and J 1 base short, with 3 bases between. The CDR3 spells CASSDWNTEAFF. DNA of the CDR3: TGTGCCAGCAGTGACTGGAACACTGAAGCTTTCTTT.

The J gene is TRBJ2-6, the V gene TRBV6-6; the D is unclear. The CDR3 totals 16 residues. Germline CDR1 is MNHNY and CDR2 is SVGAGI (reference sequence). Trimming pared 2 bases from V and 0 bases from J, leaving 8 bases between. The CDR3 protein is CASSYQATSGANVLTF. In DNA form, the CDR3 reads TGTGCCAGCAGTTACCAGGCCACCTCTGGGGCCAACGTCCTGACTTTC.

In this sample, this clonotype turned up many times. The DNA of the CDR3 is TGTGCCAGCAGGTTACAGGGACGGACTGAAGCTTTCTTT. Translation: CASRLQGRTEAFF. This sequence joins TRBV27 and TRBJ1-1; possibly TRBD1 for D (6 bases). The V gene's germline CDR1 is MNHEY and CDR2 SMNVEV (reference sequence). The CDR3 has 13 amino acids. Trimming took 6 bases from V and 5 from J, leaving 13 bases between them.

This clonotype has more than one count but fewer than ten. The V gene is TRBV6-1, the J gene TRBJ1-2, with a possible D match to TRBD1 (6 bases). This CDR3 is built from 13 residues. CDR1 is MNHNS, CDR2 SASEGT, per germline. V lost 9 bases, J lost 4 bases, and 15 bases lay in between. In nucleotides, the CDR3 is TGTGCCAGAGGGGGTTCATCCGGCTATGGCTACACCTTC. Translated: CARGGSSGYGYTF.

The rearrangement uses TRBV4-2 and TRBJ2-3; 11 bases are shared with TRBD2. V trimming: 0 bases; J trimming: 5 bases; junction bases outside the gene matches: 16. The CDR3 runs to 20 residues. Germline V gene lookup returns CDR1 LGHNA and CDR2 YNFKEQ. CDR3 protein: CASSQESRGLAASPRDTQYF. The CDR3 DNA follows: TGTGCCAGCAGCCAAGAATCGAGGGGACTAGCGGCTTCCCCCCGAGATACGCAGTATTTT.

The chain links TRBV20-1 to TRBJ2-3; tentative D call: TRBD1 (6 bases). The germline V and J ends were trimmed by 5 bases and 3 bases, with 21 bases remaining between them. The CDR3 extends over 16 amino acids. Germline V gene data show CDR1 as DFQATT and CDR2 as SNEGSKA (reference sequence). The CDR3 protein is CSAWLLQGRVTDTQYF. CDR3 sequence (DNA): TGCAGTGCTTGGTTATTACAGGGTCGGGTGACAGATACGCAGTATTTT.

This clonotype was detected many times. The rearrangement joins TRBV6-2 or TRBV6-3 to TRBJ1-2; D unclear. The V and J ends lost 4 bases and 0 bases respectively, with 15 bases between them. The CDR3 spans 16 residues. CDR1 and CDR2 (germline): MNHEY, SVGEGT. CDR3 DNA sequence: TGTGCCAGCAGTTCCTTCCTAAAGAACCCTAACTATGGCTACACCTTC. This gives the protein CASSSFLKNPNYGYTF.

The V gene is TRBV29-1, the J gene TRBJ1-2, with 7 bases that match TRBD1. Losses at the gene ends were 6 bases for V and 4 bases for J; bases not matched to a gene: 11. This CDR3 comprises 14 residues. Germline-derived CDR1 and CDR2 are SQVTM and ANQGSEA. The CDR3 spells CSVEGQRNSYGYTF. As DNA, the CDR3 is TGCAGCGTAGAGGGACAGAGAAACTCCTATGGCTACACCTTC.

In this sample, this clonotype turned up many times. The chain employs TRBV20-1 and TRBJ1-1; D unresolved. Germline V gene data show CDR1 as DFQATT and CDR2 as SNEGSKA (reference sequence). The length of the CDR3 is 13 residues. V lost 3 bases and J lost 1, with 9 bases in between. CDR3 DNA sequence: TGCAGTGCTAGTGTTCTCCCGAACACTGAAGCTTTCTTT. This sequence encodes CSASVLPNTEAFF.

Ten or more counts support this clonotype. This chain uses TRBV19 with TRBJ2-3, with 8 bases identical to TRBD1. The CDR3 runs to 15 residues. Germline CDR1 is LNHDA and CDR2 is SQIVND (reference sequence). Germline trimming cut 8 bases from V and 1 base from J; bases unmatched to any gene: 8. This CDR3 is CASSAPGQGTDTQYF. Here the CDR3 DNA reads TGTGCCAGTTCCGCACCGGGACAGGGCACAGATACGCAGTATTTT.

The table lists this clonotype with a few counts. V is TRBV9 and J is TRBJ1-3, with unresolved D. This CDR3 has 16 residues. The V end lost 0 bases, the J end lost 0 bases, and 10 bases lay between the germline ends. From germline, CDR1 is SGDLS and CDR2 YYNGEE. The CDR3 loop is CASSVAGSGSGNTIYF. The CDR3 DNA is TGTGCCAGCAGCGTAGCTGGGTCGGGCTCTGGAAACACCATATATTTT.

This clonotype was recorded many times. This chain links TRBV13 with TRBJ2-1; D is ambiguous. Germline V lookup: CDR1 PRHDT, CDR2 FYEKMQ (reference sequence). The CDR3 runs 12 residues. Trimming left V 8 bases short and J 9 bases short, with 14 bases between. The CDR3 sequence is CASSGAYAEQFF. The CDR3 nucleotides are TGTGCCAGCTCGGGCGCTTATGCTGAGCAGTTCTTC.

This clonotype was seen only a few times. The J gene is TRBJ2-3, the V gene TRBV6-2 or TRBV6-3, with D tentatively TRBD2 (6 bases). The germline V gene has CDR1 MNHEY and CDR2 SVGEGT. CDR3 length: 16 residues. The V gene lost 0 bases and the J gene lost 0 bases, with 10 bases spanning the gap. CDR3 protein: CASSYSEAGSTDTQYF. CDR3 coding DNA: TGTGCCAGCAGTTACTCGGAGGCGGGGAGCACAGATACGCAGTATTTT.

This clonotype has ten or more counts. The chain employs TRBV5-1 and TRBJ2-7, with 8 bases identical to TRBD1. CDR1 and CDR2 (germline): SGHRS, YFSETQ. This CDR3 is built from 14 residues. V trimming: 3 bases; J trimming: 4 bases; junction bases outside the gene matches: 6. Written as DNA, the CDR3 is TGCGCCAGCAGCTCCTGGCAGGGGGCGTACGAGCAGTACTTC. Protein: CASSSWQGAYEQYF.

This clonotype was observed a few times. This chain joins TRBV7-4 and TRBJ2-6; D is ambiguous. Deletions cut 1 base from V and 1 base from J, with 11 bases between. In germline, CDR1 is SGHVT, CDR2 SQSDAQ. The CDR3 is 17 amino acids. CDR3 bases: TGTGCCAGCAGCTTAGTCCCCACTACATCTGGGGCCAACGTCCTGACTTTC. It specifies CASSLVPTTSGANVLTF.

At least ten counts were recorded for this clonotype. The chain recombines TRBV19 with TRBJ2-3; possible D gene TRBD2, 8 bases. The CDR3 has 16 residues. Between the trimmed V and J ends, which lost 6 bases and 6 bases, there was a span of 22 bases. Germline loops: CDR1 LNHDA, CDR2 SQIVND (reference sequence). In nucleotides, the CDR3 is TGTGCCAGTAGCAGTAGCGGGGTATCGACAGGGGATACGCAGTATTTT. This encodes CASSSSGVSTGDTQYF. The full variable domain, in which reference TRBV19 and TRBJ2-3 provide the parts outside the CDR3, is DGGITQSPKYLFRKEGQNVTLSCEQNLNHDAMYWYRQDPGQGLRLIYYSQIVNDFQKGDIAEGYSVSREKKESFPLTVTSAQKNPTAFYLCASSSSGVSTGDTQYFGPGTRLTVL.

This clonotype has a count of ten or more. This sequence joins TRBV20-1 and TRBJ1-1; D not resolved. Germline assignment: CDR1 DFQATT and CDR2 SNEGSKA (reference sequence). Trimming shortened V by 5 bases and J by 1 base, and 20 bases separated the two germline ends. The CDR3 spans 16 residues. The CDR3 protein is CSAPEPARLKNTEAFF. DNA for the CDR3: TGCAGTGCTCCAGAACCGGCCAGACTTAAGAACACTGAAGCTTTCTTT.

This clonotype appeared many times. J is TRBJ1-1 and V is TRBV11-2; D gene ambiguous. Looked up from germline, CDR1 is SGHAT and CDR2 is FQNNGV. The V gene lost 4 bases and the J gene lost 1 base, with 7 bases spanning the gap. The CDR3 has 13 amino acids. CDR3 nucleotide sequence: TGTGCCAGCAGCTCCTTTTCGAACACTGAAGCTTTCTTT. Translation: CASSSFSNTEAFF.

This clonotype showed up many times. The chain combines TRBV27 with TRBJ2-7, with D maybe TRBD1 (5 bases). This CDR3 is built from 13 residues. V shed 2 bases and J shed 6 bases, with 11 bases lying between them. CDR1 and CDR2 (germline): MNHEY, SMNVEV (reference sequence). As DNA, the CDR3 is TGTGCCAGCAGTTTACGGACAAGGGGCGAGCAGTACTTC. Translated: CASSLRTRGEQYF.

This clonotype was detected only a few times. V is TRBV14 and J is TRBJ2-3; D ambiguous. CDR3 length: 13 residues. Trimming left V 0 bases short and J 9 bases short, with 10 bases between. The germline V gene has CDR1 SGHDN and CDR2 FVKESK. This CDR3 is CASSQDRTPTQYF. In DNA, the CDR3 is TGTGCCAGCAGCCAAGATAGGACCCCGACGCAGTATTTT.

The rearrangement links TRBV19 to TRBJ1-2; 9 nucleotides line up with TRBD1. Germline-derived CDR1 and CDR2 are LNHDA and SQIVND (reference sequence). The CDR3 spans 15 residues. V was clipped by 7 bases and J by 6 bases; unmatched bases: 12. CDR3 DNA sequence: TGTGCCAGTACCCCCATACTCCGGGACAGGGATGGCTACACCTTC. Its protein is CASTPILRDRDGYTF.

This clonotype was found many times. The CDR3 here is CASSLVGGVVNEQFF. CDR3 nucleotide sequence: TGTGCCAGCAGCTTAGTGGGAGGGGTGGTCAATGAGCAGTTCTTC. This sequence joins TRBV7-3 and TRBJ2-1, with TRBD2 matching 7 bases. CDR3 size: 15 residues. The germline V gene has CDR1 SGHTA and CDR2 FQGTGA. V shed 2 bases and J 6 bases; nucleotides not matched to a gene: 7.